The clone carrying this TCR beta chain is a singleton in its sample. The antigen is not known. The data were obtained in a study of T cell responses to AZD1222 COVID-19 vaccine. Study information: The analysis combined second doses at about 4 or about 12 weeks.

Using immunoSEQ multiplex PCR, the repertoire was profiled, and TCRdb retains in-frame clones only, with some absent. Here the sample spans 100,000 to 150,000 clones, roughly nine tenths being singletons. Study results and caveats: Across spike, vaccine-associated CD4 TCRs were found, dominant at 160-218 and 743-854. It was only after the peak T cell response that any repertoires were sampled. Clonal diversity was possibly underestimated, and the donors were mostly white British, with more females.

V was trimmed by 6 bases and J by 0 bases, leaving 7 bases between them. The germline V gene encodes CDR1 MNHEY and CDR2 SMNVEV (reference sequence). The CDR3 sequence is 13 residues long. The source of this sequence is an adult in good health. The sequencing used peripheral blood, collected on day 0 of AZD1222 vaccination. The chain recombines TRBV27 with TRBJ2-3; D gene unclear. The CDR3 bases are TGTGCCAGCAGGCCCTTCAGCACAGATACGCAGTATTTT. Translating gives CASRPFSTDTQYF.